These 27 T cell receptor beta chains were all obtained from the same sample, sequenced in a study of blood T cell repertoires in COVID-19. The assay was immunoSEQ multiplex PCR, and TCRdb's table has in-frame clones only and misses some. The sample contains under 80,000 clones, around four fifths of which appear only once. The sample comprised peripheral blood. These receptors were obtained from a man in his sixties or seventies with acute or convalescent COVID-19.

V gene TRBV2 combines with J gene TRBJ1-5; unclear D gene. The CDR3 has 12 amino acids. Germline assignment: CDR1 SNHLY and CDR2 FYNNEI. V was pared by 8 bases and J by 5 bases, with 10 bases between. CDR3: CASGGEHQPQHF. The DNA of the CDR3 is TGTGCCAGCGGCGGGGAGCATCAGCCCCAGCATTTT.

This clone was detected only a few times. Here the CDR3 DNA reads TGCAGTGCTAGTGACCAATGGCCAGGGGGCGTTGAAGCCCAGCATTTT. Amino acids: CSASDQWPGGVEAQHF. The chain combines TRBV20-1 with TRBJ1-5; TRBD1 aligns across 8 bases. Germline V gene data show CDR1 as DFQATT and CDR2 as SNEGSKA (reference sequence). The trim removed 3 bases at V and 11 bases at J, leaving 18 bases unmatched. The CDR3 length is 16 residues.

The rearrangement links TRBV5-3 to TRBJ1-1; a weak D match, TRBD1 (5 bases). TRBV5-3 is recorded as an ORF, its role being uncertain. V lost 2 bases and J 1 base, leaving 9 bases between the germline ends. CDR3 length equals 14 residues. The CDR3 spells CARSLGVANTEAFF. CDR3 bases: TGTGCCAGAAGCTTAGGGGTGGCGAACACTGAAGCTTTCTTT.

CDR3 residues: CASSDGQRGGTDTQYF. CDR3 sequence (DNA): TGTGCCAGCAGTGACGGGCAGCGGGGGGGCACAGATACGCAGTATTTT. The rearrangement joins TRBV2 to TRBJ2-3, with 9 bases aligning to TRBD2. V shed 3 bases, J shed 1 base, and the junction held 5 bases outside the gene matches. The CDR3 runs 16 residues. The germline V gene encodes CDR1 SNHLY and CDR2 FYNNEI.

The chain recombines TRBV4-2 with TRBJ1-6, with 7 bases fitting TRBD1. V lost 1 base to trimming and J lost 6 bases; unmatched junction nucleotides: 3. Germline CDR1 LGHNA, CDR2 YNFKEQ. The CDR3 sequence is 15 residues long. CDR3 DNA sequence: TGTGCCAGCAGCCAAGCCCGGGACAGTAATTCACCCCTCCACTTT. It yields the protein CASSQARDSNSPLHF.

The V call is TRBV7-3, the J call TRBJ2-1, with D tentatively TRBD2 (6 bases). Trimming cost V 5 bases and J 5 bases, with 16 bases left between them. Germline V gene lookup returns CDR1 SGHTA and CDR2 FQGTGA. CDR3 length equals 15 residues. In nucleotides, the CDR3 is TGTGCCAGCAGCCCTCAGACTAGACTTGACAATGAGCAGTTCTTC. It is translated as CASSPQTRLDNEQFF.

The chain links TRBV29-1 to TRBJ2-3; 7 bases align to TRBD2. CDR1 is SQVTM and CDR2 is ANQGSEA in the germline V gene. The CDR3 runs 12 residues. V trimming: 4 bases; J trimming: 6 bases; junction bases outside the gene matches: 4. The CDR3 region has the DNA TGCAGCGTTGGGCAGGGAGGGGATACGCAGTATTTT. Its translation is CSVGQGGDTQYF.

The chain combines TRBV11-3 with TRBJ2-2; 9 bases fit TRBD1. Germline V gene lookup returns CDR1 SGHNT and CDR2 YENEEA. Trimming at V came to 3 bases and at J to 0 bases, leaving 11 bases not matched to a gene. The CDR3 spans 19 residues. In DNA, the CDR3 is TGTGCCAGCAGCTTTCCGGGACAGGGACTTTGTCCGAACACCGGGGAGCTGTTTTTT. It translates to CASSFPGQGLCPNTGELFF.

The chain employs TRBV5-6 and TRBJ2-3; D gene ambiguous. Looked up from germline, CDR1 is SGHDT and CDR2 is YYEEEE. The CDR3 contains 11 residues. V dropped 4 bases and J dropped 6 bases, with 6 bases sitting between them. The CDR3 reads CASSLSDTQYF. Written as DNA, the CDR3 is TGTGCCAGCAGCCTGTCCGATACGCAGTATTTT.

The rearrangement joins TRBV12-3 or TRBV12-4 to TRBJ1-1; D ambiguous. V was shortened by 11 bases and J by 0 bases, with 13 bases between the two germline ends. CDR3 length: 13 amino acids. In nucleotides, the CDR3 is TGTGCCCAGAACGTGGGCATGAACACTGAAGCTTTCTTT. Its protein is CAQNVGMNTEAFF.

This chain joins TRBV3-1 (or the pseudogene TRBV3-2) and TRBJ2-7; a possible D gene is TRBD2 (5 bases). Trimming removed 1 base at V and 12 bases at J, with 10 bases between. The CDR3 extends over 11 amino acids. CDR1 LGHDT and CDR2 YNNKEL come from the germline V gene (reference sequence). The CDR3 coding sequence is TGTGCCAGCAGCCAAGCGGGGTACCCGTACTTC. Translated, it gives CASSQAGYPYF.

This clone was detected once. The chain combines TRBV9 with TRBJ2-5; 12 bases align to TRBD1. After removal of 2 bases from V and 3 bases from J, the junction contained 2 bases not matched to a gene. The CDR3 sequence is 15 residues long. In germline, CDR1 is SGDLS, CDR2 YYNGEE. CDR3 bases: TGTGCCAGCAGCGTCGGGACAGGGGGCGAAGAGACCCAGTACTTC. Its translation is CASSVGTGGEETQYF.

This clone was seen just once. V usage is TRBV10-3 and J usage is TRBJ2-7; D is perhaps TRBD1 (5 bases). The CDR3 is made up of 15 amino acids. The germline gives CDR1 ENHRY, CDR2 SYGVKD. V was clipped by 0 bases and J by 0 bases, with 9 bases between them. This CDR3 is CAISESGRVSYEQYF. CDR3 bases: TGTGCCATCAGTGAGTCTGGCAGGGTCTCCTACGAGCAGTACTTC.

This clone was seen a few times. The chain recombines TRBV25-1 with TRBJ2-5; D possibly corresponds to TRBD1 (5 bases). Trimming cost V 1 base and J 5 bases, with 11 bases left between them. This CDR3 is 14 amino acids long. Germline V gives CDR1 MGHDK, CDR2 SYGVNS. The CDR3 DNA reads TGTGCCAGCAGTGAATGGGGCAGCTCGGAGACCCAGTACTTC. Its translation: CASSEWGSSETQYF.

The chain uses TRBV5-1 and TRBJ2-7; 7 bases align to TRBD1. V lost 0 bases to trimming and J lost 6 bases; unmatched junction nucleotides: 12. The CDR3 loop spans 16 amino acids. CDR1 is SGHRS and CDR2 is YFSETQ in the germline V gene. CDR3 residues: CASSLAFAQGNGEQYF. CDR3 DNA: TGCGCCAGCAGCTTGGCCTTTGCACAGGGGAATGGCGAGCAGTACTTC. The full variable domain, in which reference TRBV5-1 and TRBJ2-7 provide the parts outside the CDR3, is KAGVTQTPRYLIKTRGQQVTLSCSPISGHRSVSWYQQTPGQGLQFLFEYFSETQRNKGNFPGRFSGRQFSNSRSEMNVSTLELGDSALYLCASSLAFAQGNGEQYFGPGTRLTVT.

The rearrangement links TRBV9 to TRBJ1-4; no firm D call. Per germline, CDR1 SGDLS and CDR2 YYNGEE. The ends were cut back, 4 bases at V and 4 bases at J, with 11 bases in the middle. The CDR3 is 14 residues long. CDR3 amino acids: CASSRGGINEKLFF. The CDR3 nucleotides read TGTGCCAGCAGCCGGGGAGGGATTAATGAAAAACTGTTTTTT.

The chain combines TRBV5-1 with TRBJ1-2, with TRBD1 matching 8 bases. CDR3 size: 16 residues. J was trimmed by 3 bases and V by 3 bases; bases with no gene match: 10. Germline V gene lookup returns CDR1 SGHRS and CDR2 YFSETQ. The CDR3 sequence is CASSSGQGATDYGYTF. For the CDR3, the DNA is TGCGCCAGCAGCTCCGGACAGGGCGCTACAGACTATGGCTACACCTTC. The full variable domain, rest sourced from reference TRBV5-1 and TRBJ1-2, is KAGVTQTPRYLIKTRGQQVTLSCSPISGHRSVSWYQQTPGQGLQFLFEYFSETQRNKGNFPGRFSGRQFSNSRSEMNVSTLELGDSALYLCASSSGQGATDYGYTFGSGTRLTVV.

This clone was counted a single time. The rearrangement links TRBV28 to TRBJ2-7; D is undetermined. CDR3 length: 14 amino acids. The germline gives CDR1 MDHEN, CDR2 SYDVKM. Trimming shortened V by 7 bases and J by 5 bases, and 18 bases separated the two germline ends. CDR3 sequence reads: CASTSQSGLNEQYF. In DNA, the CDR3 is TGTGCCAGCACCTCCCAGTCCGGGTTAAACGAGCAGTACTTC.

The chain links TRBV2 to TRBJ1-2; 7 nucleotides line up with TRBD1. Germline V gene data show CDR1 as SNHLY and CDR2 as FYNNEI. J gave up 7 bases and V 1 base, and 6 bases lay outside the gene matches. The CDR3 has 14 residues. The CDR3 region has the DNA TGTGCCAGCAGTGAAGAGGTCCAGGGGGTTGGCTACACCTTC. Amino acids: CASSEEVQGVGYTF.

This sequence joins TRBV4-1 and TRBJ2-2; 7 nucleotides agree with TRBD1. This CDR3 contains 17 residues. V gave up 0 bases and J gave up 3 bases; unmatched junction bases: 7. Germline CDR1 and CDR2: MGHRA and YSYEKL. CDR3 loop: CASSQEETGRDTGELFF. The CDR3 bases are TGCGCCAGCAGCCAAGAGGAGACAGGGCGCGACACCGGGGAGCTGTTTTTT.

The chain recombines TRBV5-1 with TRBJ1-5; tentative D call: TRBD1 (5 bases). This CDR3 is built from 15 residues. V was shortened by 0 bases and J by 0 bases, with 7 bases between the two germline ends. Germline assignment: CDR1 SGHRS and CDR2 YFSETQ. CDR3 residues: CASSLGQNSNQPQHF. The CDR3 nucleotides read TGCGCCAGCAGCTTGGGACAGAATAGCAATCAGCCCCAGCATTTT.

The CDR3 region is CASSSGQIYGYTF. As DNA, the CDR3 is TGTGCCAGCAGCTCGGGACAGATCTATGGCTACACCTTC. The rearrangement uses TRBV7-9 and TRBJ1-2; TRBD1 aligns across 7 bases. The CDR3 totals 13 residues. From germline, CDR1 is SEHNR and CDR2 FQNEAQ (reference sequence). V was clipped by 4 bases and J by 4 bases; unmatched bases: 3.

A single count supports this clone. V and J are TRBV29-1 and TRBJ2-3, with 8 bases aligning to TRBD1. Germline CDR1 SQVTM, CDR2 ANQGSEA. The CDR3 runs 15 residues. Unmatched junction bases numbered 11, after V lost 7 bases and J lost 2 bases. The CDR3 nucleotides read TGCAGCGCCGGACAGGGACCCCCGAACACAGATACGCAGTATTTT. Translating gives CSAGQGPPNTDTQYF.

The chain combines TRBV7-2 with TRBJ1-2; TRBD1 is a possible D gene (6 bases). Trimming removed 5 bases at V and 5 bases at J, with 12 bases between. The CDR3 length is 13 residues. The V gene's germline CDR1 is SGHTA and CDR2 FQGNSA. CDR3 bases: TGTGCCAGCAGCGCAGGGGTTGGATATGGCTACACCTTC. The encoded protein is CASSAGVGYGYTF.

J is TRBJ1-5 and V is TRBV5-1, with 7 bases identical to TRBD1. The germline V gene has CDR1 SGHRS and CDR2 YFSETQ. The J segment lost 3 bases and the V segment lost 0 bases, leaving 3 bases of the junction unmatched. This CDR3 has 15 amino acids. This CDR3 is CASSLVGQPNQPQHF. The CDR3 coding sequence is TGCGCCAGCAGCTTGGTGGGACAGCCCAATCAGCCCCAGCATTTT.

The chain employs TRBV5-1 and TRBJ2-3, with D possibly matching TRBD2 (5 bases). The CDR3 is made up of 16 amino acids. V lost 0 bases and J 2 bases, leaving 13 bases between the germline ends. Germline V gives CDR1 SGHRS, CDR2 YFSETQ. The CDR3 loop reads CASSLGGSGNTDTQYF. In DNA form, the CDR3 reads TGCGCCAGCAGCTTGGGAGGGAGCGGAAACACAGATACGCAGTATTTT.

The gene calls are TRBV2 and TRBJ2-7; no firm D call. Germline V gene lookup returns CDR1 SNHLY and CDR2 FYNNEI. The CDR3 sequence is 12 residues long. V was trimmed by 8 bases and J by 4 bases, leaving 12 bases between them. CDR3 region: CASRDKQYEQYF. CDR3 bases: TGTGCCAGCCGCGACAAGCAGTACGAGCAGTACTTC.